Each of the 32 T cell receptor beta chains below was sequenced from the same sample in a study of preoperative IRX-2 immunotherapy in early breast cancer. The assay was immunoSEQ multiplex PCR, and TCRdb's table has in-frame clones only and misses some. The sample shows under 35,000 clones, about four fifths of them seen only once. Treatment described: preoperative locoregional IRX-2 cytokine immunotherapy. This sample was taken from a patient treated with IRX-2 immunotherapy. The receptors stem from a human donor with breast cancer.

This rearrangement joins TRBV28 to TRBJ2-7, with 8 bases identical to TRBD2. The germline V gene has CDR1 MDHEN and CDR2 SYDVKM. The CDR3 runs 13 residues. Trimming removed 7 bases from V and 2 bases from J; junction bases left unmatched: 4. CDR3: CASTRGGTYEQYF. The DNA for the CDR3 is TGTGCCAGCACCCGGGGGGGGACCTACGAGCAGTACTTC. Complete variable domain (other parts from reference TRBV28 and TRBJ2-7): DVKVTQSSRYLVKRTGEKVFLECVQDMDHENMFWYRQDPGLGLRLIYFSYDVKMKEKGDIPEGYSVSREKKERFSLILESASTNQTSMYLCASTRGGTYEQYFGPGTRLTVT.

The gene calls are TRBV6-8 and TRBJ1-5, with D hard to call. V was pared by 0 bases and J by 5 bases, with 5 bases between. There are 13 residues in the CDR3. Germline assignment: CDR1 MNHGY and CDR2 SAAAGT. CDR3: CASSYSRYQPQHF. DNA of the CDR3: TGTGCCAGCAGTTACTCGAGGTATCAGCCCCAGCATTTT.

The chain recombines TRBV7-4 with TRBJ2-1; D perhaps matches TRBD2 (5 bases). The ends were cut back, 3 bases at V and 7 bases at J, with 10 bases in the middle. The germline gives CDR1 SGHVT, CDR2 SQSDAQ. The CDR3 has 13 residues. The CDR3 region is CASSFLPGNEQFF. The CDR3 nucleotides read TGTGCCAGCAGCTTCCTCCCGGGGAATGAGCAGTTCTTC. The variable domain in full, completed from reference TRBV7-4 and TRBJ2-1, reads GAGVSQSPRYKVAKRGRDVALRCDSISGHVTLYWYRQTLGQGSEVLTYSQSDAQRDKSGRPSGRFSAERPERSVSTLKIQRTEQGDSAVYLCASSFLPGNEQFFGPGTRLTVL.

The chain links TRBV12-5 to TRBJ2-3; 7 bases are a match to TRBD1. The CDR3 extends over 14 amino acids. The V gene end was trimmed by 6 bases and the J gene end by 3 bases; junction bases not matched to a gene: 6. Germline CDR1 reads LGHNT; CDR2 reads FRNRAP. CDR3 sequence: CASGRQGGTDTQYF. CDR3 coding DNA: TGTGCTAGTGGGCGACAGGGCGGGACAGATACGCAGTATTTT.

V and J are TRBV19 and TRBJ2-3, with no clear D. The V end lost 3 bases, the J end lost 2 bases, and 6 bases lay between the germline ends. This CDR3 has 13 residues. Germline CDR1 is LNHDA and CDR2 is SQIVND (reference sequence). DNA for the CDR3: TGTGCCAGTAGTATGGTTCCCACAGATACGCAGTATTTT. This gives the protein CASSMVPTDTQYF.

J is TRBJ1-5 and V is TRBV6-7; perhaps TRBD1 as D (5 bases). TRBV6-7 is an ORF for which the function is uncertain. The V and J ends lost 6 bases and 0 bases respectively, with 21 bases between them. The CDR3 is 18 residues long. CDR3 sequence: CASSPPHLTQVSNQPQHF. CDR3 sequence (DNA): TGTGCCAGCAGCCCACCTCATCTGACACAGGTTAGCAATCAGCCCCAGCATTTT.

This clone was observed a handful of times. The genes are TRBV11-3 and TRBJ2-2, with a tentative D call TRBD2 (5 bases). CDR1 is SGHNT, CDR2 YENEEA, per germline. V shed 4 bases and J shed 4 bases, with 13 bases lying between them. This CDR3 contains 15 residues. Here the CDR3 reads CASSWYTSRTGELFF. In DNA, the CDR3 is TGTGCCAGCAGCTGGTACACTAGTCGCACCGGGGAGCTGTTTTTT. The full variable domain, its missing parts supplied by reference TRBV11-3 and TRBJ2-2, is EAGVVQSPRYKIIEKKQPVAFWCNPISGHNTLYWYLQNLGQGPELLIRYENEEAVDDSQLPKDRFSAERLKGVDSTLKIQPAELGDSAVYLCASSWYTSRTGELFFGEGSRLTVL.

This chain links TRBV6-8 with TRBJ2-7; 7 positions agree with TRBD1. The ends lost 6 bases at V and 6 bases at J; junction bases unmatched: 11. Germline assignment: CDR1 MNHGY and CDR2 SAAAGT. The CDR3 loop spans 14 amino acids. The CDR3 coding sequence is TGTGCCAGCAGCAGGGGGAGCCGTGTCAGCGAGCAGTACTTC. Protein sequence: CASSRGSRVSEQYF.

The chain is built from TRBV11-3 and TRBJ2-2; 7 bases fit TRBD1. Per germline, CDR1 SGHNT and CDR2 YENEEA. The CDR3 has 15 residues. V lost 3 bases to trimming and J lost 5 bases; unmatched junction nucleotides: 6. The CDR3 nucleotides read TGTGCCAGCAGCTTGGCAGGGGGTCGGACCGGGGAGCTGTTTTTT. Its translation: CASSLAGGRTGELFF.

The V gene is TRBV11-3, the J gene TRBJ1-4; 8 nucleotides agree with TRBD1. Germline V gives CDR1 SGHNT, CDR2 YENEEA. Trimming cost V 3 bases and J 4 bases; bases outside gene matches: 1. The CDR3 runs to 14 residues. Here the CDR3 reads CASSFRGHNEKLFF. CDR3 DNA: TGTGCCAGCAGCTTCAGGGGGCATAATGAAAAACTGTTTTTT. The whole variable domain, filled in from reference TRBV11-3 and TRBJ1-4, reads EAGVVQSPRYKIIEKKQPVAFWCNPISGHNTLYWYLQNLGQGPELLIRYENEEAVDDSQLPKDRFSAERLKGVDSTLKIQPAELGDSAVYLCASSFRGHNEKLFFGSGTQLSVL.

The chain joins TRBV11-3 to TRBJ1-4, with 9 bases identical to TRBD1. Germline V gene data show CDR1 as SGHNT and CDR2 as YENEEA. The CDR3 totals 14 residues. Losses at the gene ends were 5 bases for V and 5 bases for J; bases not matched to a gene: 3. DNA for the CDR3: TGTGCCAGCAGCACCGGGACAGGGAATGAAAAACTGTTTTTT. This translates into CASSTGTGNEKLFF.

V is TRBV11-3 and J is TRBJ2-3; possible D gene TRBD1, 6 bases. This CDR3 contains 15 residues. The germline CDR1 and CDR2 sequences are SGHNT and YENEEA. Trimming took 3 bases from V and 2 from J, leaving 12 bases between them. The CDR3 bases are TGTGCCAGCAGCTTTACAGGGTGGGACACAGATACGCAGTATTTT. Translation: CASSFTGWDTDTQYF.

Here the CDR3 DNA reads TGCAGCGTTGGGACTAGCGGTTACAATGAGCAGTTCTTC. Translated: CSVGTSGYNEQFF. The genes are TRBV29-1 and TRBJ2-1, with 10 bases that match TRBD2. The CDR3 spans 13 residues. Trimming took 4 bases from V and 4 from J; bases not matched to a gene: 1. Germline loops: CDR1 SQVTM, CDR2 ANQGSEA.

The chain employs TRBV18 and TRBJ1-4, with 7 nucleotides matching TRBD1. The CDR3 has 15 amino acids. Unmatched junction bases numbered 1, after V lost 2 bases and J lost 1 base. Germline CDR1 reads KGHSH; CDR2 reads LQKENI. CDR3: CASSPRQGTNEKLFF. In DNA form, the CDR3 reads TGTGCCAGCTCACCAAGACAGGGAACTAATGAAAAACTGTTTTTT.

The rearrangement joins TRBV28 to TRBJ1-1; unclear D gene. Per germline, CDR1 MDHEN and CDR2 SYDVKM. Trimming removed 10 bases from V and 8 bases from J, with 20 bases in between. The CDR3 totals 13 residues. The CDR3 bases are TGTGCCACAGTAAGGCCGGACTACAACGAAGCTTTCTTT. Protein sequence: CATVRPDYNEAFF.

This CDR3 reads CASSQNQAGWAFF. CDR3 nucleotides: TGTGCCAGCAGCCAAAACCAGGCCGGGTGGGCTTTCTTT. V is TRBV28 and J is TRBJ1-1; D gene ambiguous. Looked up from germline, CDR1 is MDHEN and CDR2 is SYDVKM. Trimming shortened V by 6 bases and J by 11 bases, and 19 bases separated the two germline ends. The CDR3 consists of 13 residues.

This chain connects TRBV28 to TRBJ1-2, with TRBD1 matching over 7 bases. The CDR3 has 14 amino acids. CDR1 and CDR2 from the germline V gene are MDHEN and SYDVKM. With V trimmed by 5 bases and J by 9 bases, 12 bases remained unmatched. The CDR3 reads CASSHTVGQKSYTF. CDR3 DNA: TGTGCCAGCAGTCACACAGTGGGACAGAAGAGCTACACCTTC.

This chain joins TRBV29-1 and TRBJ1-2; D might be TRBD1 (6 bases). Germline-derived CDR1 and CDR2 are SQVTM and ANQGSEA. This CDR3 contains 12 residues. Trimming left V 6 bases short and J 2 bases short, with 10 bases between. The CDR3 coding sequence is TGCAGCGTGGATACAGGGAACTATGGCTACACCTTC. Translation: CSVDTGNYGYTF.

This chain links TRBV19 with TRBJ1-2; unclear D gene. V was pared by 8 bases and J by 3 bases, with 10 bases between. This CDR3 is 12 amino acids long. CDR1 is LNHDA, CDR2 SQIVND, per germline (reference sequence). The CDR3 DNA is TGTGCCAGTGGTCGGGAAGACTATGGCTACACCTTC. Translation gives CASGREDYGYTF.

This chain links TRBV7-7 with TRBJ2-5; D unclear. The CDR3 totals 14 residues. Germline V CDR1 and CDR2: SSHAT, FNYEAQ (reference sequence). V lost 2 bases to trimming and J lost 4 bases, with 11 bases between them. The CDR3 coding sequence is TGTGCCAGCAGCTTATATGGGCCAGCAGAGACCCAGTACTTC. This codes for CASSLYGPAETQYF.

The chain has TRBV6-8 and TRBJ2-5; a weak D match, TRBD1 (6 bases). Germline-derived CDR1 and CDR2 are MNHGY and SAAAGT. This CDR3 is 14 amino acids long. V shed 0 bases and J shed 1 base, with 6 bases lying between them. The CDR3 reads CASSYSDSQETQYF. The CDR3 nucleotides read TGTGCCAGCAGTTACTCGGACAGCCAAGAGACCCAGTACTTC.

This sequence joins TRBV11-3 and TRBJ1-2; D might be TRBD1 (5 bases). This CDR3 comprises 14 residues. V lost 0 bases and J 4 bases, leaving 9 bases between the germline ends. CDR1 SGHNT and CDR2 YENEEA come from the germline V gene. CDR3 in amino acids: CASSLEGTGYGYTF. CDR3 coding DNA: TGTGCCAGCAGCTTAGAGGGGACTGGCTATGGCTACACCTTC.

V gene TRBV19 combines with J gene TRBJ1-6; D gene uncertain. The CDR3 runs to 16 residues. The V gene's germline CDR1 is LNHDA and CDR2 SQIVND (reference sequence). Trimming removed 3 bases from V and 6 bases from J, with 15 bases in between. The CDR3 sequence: CASSIGGAPSNSPLHF. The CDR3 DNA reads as TGTGCCAGTAGTATTGGAGGAGCCCCATCTAATTCACCCCTCCACTTT. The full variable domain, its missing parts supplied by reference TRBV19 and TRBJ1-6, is DGGITQSPKYLFRKEGQNVTLSCEQNLNHDAMYWYRQDPGQGLRLIYYSQIVNDFQKGDIAEGYSVSREKKESFPLTVTSAQKNPTAFYLCASSIGGAPSNSPLHFGNGTRLTVT.

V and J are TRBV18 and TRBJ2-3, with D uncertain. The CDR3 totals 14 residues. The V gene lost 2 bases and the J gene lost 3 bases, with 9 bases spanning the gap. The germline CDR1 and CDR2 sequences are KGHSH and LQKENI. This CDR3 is CASSPFGVTDTQYF. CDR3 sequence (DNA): TGTGCCAGCTCACCATTTGGGGTAACAGATACGCAGTATTTT.

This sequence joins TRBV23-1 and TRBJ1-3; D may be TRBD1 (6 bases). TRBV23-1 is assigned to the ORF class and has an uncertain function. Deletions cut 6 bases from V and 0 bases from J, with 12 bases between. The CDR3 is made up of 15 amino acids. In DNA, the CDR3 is TGCGCCAGCAGCCAAGAGACAGGCTCTGGAAACACCATATATTTT. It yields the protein CASSQETGSGNTIYF.

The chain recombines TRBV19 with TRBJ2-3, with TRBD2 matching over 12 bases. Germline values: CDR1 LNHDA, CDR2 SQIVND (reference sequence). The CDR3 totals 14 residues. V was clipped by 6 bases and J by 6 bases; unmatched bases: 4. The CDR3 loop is CASSGLAGMDTQYF. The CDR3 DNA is TGTGCCAGTAGCGGACTAGCGGGAATGGATACGCAGTATTTT.

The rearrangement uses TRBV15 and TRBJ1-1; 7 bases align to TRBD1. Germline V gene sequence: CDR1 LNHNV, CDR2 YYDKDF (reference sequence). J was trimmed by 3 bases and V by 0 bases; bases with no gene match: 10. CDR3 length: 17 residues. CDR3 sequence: CATSRDREGAGDTEAFF. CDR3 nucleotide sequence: TGTGCCACCAGCAGAGATCGGGAGGGGGCTGGGGACACTGAAGCTTTCTTT.

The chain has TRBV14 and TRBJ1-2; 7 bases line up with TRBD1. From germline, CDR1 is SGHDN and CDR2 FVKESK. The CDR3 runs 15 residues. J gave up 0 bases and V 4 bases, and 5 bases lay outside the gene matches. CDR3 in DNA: TGTGCCAGCAGCCCCAGACAGGGCCCTAACTATGGCTACACCTTC. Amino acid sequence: CASSPRQGPNYGYTF.

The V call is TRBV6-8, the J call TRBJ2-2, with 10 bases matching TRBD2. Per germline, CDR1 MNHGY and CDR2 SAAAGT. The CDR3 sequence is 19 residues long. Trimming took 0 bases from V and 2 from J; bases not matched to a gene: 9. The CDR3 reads CASSYSSRLAGDNTGELFF. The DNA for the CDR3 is TGTGCCAGCAGTTACTCGAGTAGGCTAGCGGGGGATAACACCGGGGAGCTGTTTTTT.

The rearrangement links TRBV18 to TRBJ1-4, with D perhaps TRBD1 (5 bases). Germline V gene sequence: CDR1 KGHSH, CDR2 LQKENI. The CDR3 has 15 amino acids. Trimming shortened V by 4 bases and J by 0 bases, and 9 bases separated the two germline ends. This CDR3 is CASSRDFATNEKLFF. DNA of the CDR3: TGTGCCAGCTCACGGGACTTTGCAACTAATGAAAAACTGTTTTTT.

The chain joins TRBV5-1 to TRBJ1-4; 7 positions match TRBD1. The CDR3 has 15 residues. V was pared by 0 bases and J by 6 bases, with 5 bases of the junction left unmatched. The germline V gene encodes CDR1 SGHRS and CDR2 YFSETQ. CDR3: CASSLEGGAYEKLFF. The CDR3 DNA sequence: TGCGCCAGCAGCTTGGAAGGGGGCGCGTATGAAAAACTGTTTTTT.

CDR3 protein: CASSPDTYTDTQYF. The CDR3 DNA sequence: TGTGCCAGCAGCCCGGACACCTACACAGATACGCAGTATTTT. The genes are TRBV11-3 and TRBJ2-3; possibly TRBD1 for D (5 bases). The CDR3 has 14 amino acids. Germline V gene data show CDR1 as SGHNT and CDR2 as YENEEA. Trimming removed 5 bases from V and 2 bases from J, with 11 bases in between.